The clone carrying this T cell receptor beta chain has just one count. Trimming removed 6 bases at V and 4 bases at J, with 17 bases between. The CDR3 covers 15 residues. Looked up from germline, CDR1 is ENHRY and CDR2 is SYGVKD. This sample was taken from a study of blood T cell repertoires in COVID-19. Profiling relied on immunoSEQ multiplex PCR, and the TCRdb table lists in-frame clones only, not all of them. The table includes 390,000 or so clones, nearly 90% detected once. This chain uses TRBV10-3 with TRBJ2-3; maybe TRBD1 (7 bases). The clonotype comes from a man younger than 35 with active or convalescent COVID-19. Sequencing input: peripheral blood. The CDR3, as DNA: TGTGCCATCAGCCAGGGGGAGGAAGGGGCAGATACGCAGTATTTT. It specifies CAISQGEEGADTQYF.